Following are 20 T cell receptor beta chains from one sample sequenced in a study of shared T cell receptors in the human thymus. Assay: immunoSEQ multiplex PCR; the TCRdb copy retains only in-frame clones and omits some. This repertoire shows 540,000 or so clones, approximately 78% found once; its top ten account for about 0.013%. These data also formed part of another study, on human thymus T cells.

Sequences were obtained from thymocytes. The receptors here all came from a boy less than two years old with a congenital heart defect.

J is TRBJ1-1 and V is TRBV7-3; the D gene is possibly TRBD1 (6 bases). Germline V gene lookup returns CDR1 SGHTA and CDR2 FQGTGA. The length of the CDR3 is 14 residues. Trimming removed 2 bases from V and 3 bases from J, with 10 bases in between. The CDR3 protein is CASSLGGSDTEAFF. The CDR3 nucleotides are TGTGCCAGCAGCTTAGGGGGCTCGGACACTGAAGCTTTCTTT.

This sequence joins TRBV28 and TRBJ2-1; 7 positions match TRBD2. The CDR3 has 15 amino acids. Trimming removed 6 bases from V and 8 bases from J; junction bases left unmatched: 13. Germline CDR1 is MDHEN and CDR2 is SYDVKM. The CDR3 bases are TGTGCCAGCAGACCCTCTAGCGGAACGGCCCATGAGCAGTTCTTC. Residues: CASRPSSGTAHEQFF.

The rearrangement uses TRBV19 and TRBJ2-3; perhaps TRBD2 as D (6 bases). This CDR3 has 16 amino acids. From germline, CDR1 is LNHDA and CDR2 SQIVND (reference sequence). Between the trimmed V and J ends, which lost 5 bases and 2 bases, there was a span of 17 bases. Here the CDR3 reads CASSRRDFKFTDTQYF. CDR3 DNA sequence: TGTGCCAGTAGTCGCCGGGACTTTAAGTTCACAGATACGCAGTATTTT.

The chain is built from TRBV4-2 and TRBJ2-1, with unresolved D. CDR1 and CDR2 (germline): LGHNA, YNFKEQ. The CDR3 contains 17 residues. V was clipped by 1 base and J by 2 bases, with 15 bases between them. The CDR3 nucleotides read TGTGCCAGCAGCCAAGGTCGGGTAGCTTTCACCTACAATGAGCAGTTCTTC. Translation gives CASSQGRVAFTYNEQFF.

This chain uses TRBV18 with TRBJ2-1; 8 nucleotides match TRBD2. The CDR3 contains 15 residues. V shed 2 bases, J shed 8 bases, and the junction held 8 bases outside the gene matches. The germline V gene encodes CDR1 KGHSH and CDR2 LQKENI. CDR3 loop: CASSPDGTSGDEQFF. CDR3 coding DNA: TGTGCCAGCTCACCAGACGGGACTAGTGGCGATGAGCAGTTCTTC.

The chain links TRBV11-2 to TRBJ1-4; D call uncertain. CDR3 size: 14 residues. Trimming left V 3 bases short and J 4 bases short, with 9 bases between. Germline-derived CDR1 and CDR2 are SGHAT and FQNNGV. The CDR3 spells CASSFRLINEKLFF. In DNA form, the CDR3 reads TGTGCCAGCAGCTTCCGACTGATTAATGAAAAACTGTTTTTT.

The chain couples TRBV6-5 to TRBJ2-7; 8 bases agree with TRBD2. V was clipped by 2 bases and J by 0 bases; unmatched bases: 3. Germline lookup yields CDR1 MNHEY and CDR2 SVGAGI. The CDR3 has 15 residues. The CDR3 coding sequence is TGTGCCAGCAGTTACCAGCGGGAGAGCTCCTACGAGCAGTACTTC. Translation: CASSYQRESSYEQYF.

The chain employs TRBV5-6 and TRBJ2-1, with 8 bases lining up with TRBD2. From germline, CDR1 is SGHDT and CDR2 YYEEEE. The length of the CDR3 is 15 residues. Germline trimming cut 3 bases from V and 9 bases from J; bases unmatched to any gene: 11. The CDR3 region has the DNA TGTGCCAGCAGCTCACGCGCGGGAGGCGATAGTGAGCAGTTCTTC. It yields the protein CASSSRAGGDSEQFF.

This clone was seen once. The chain joins TRBV28 to TRBJ2-7, with 12 bases that match TRBD2. Germline V gene sequence: CDR1 MDHEN, CDR2 SYDVKM. V trimming: 6 bases; J trimming: 3 bases; junction bases outside the gene matches: 3. The CDR3 totals 14 residues. The DNA for the CDR3 is TGTGCCAGCAGATGGACTAGCGGGATCTACGAGCAGTACTTC. Translation: CASRWTSGIYEQYF.

The chain recombines TRBV10-3 with TRBJ2-3, with D possibly TRBD1 on 7 matching bases. This CDR3 contains 15 residues. Looked up from germline, CDR1 is ENHRY and CDR2 is SYGVKD. V lost 2 bases, J lost 6 bases, and 15 bases lay in between. The chain's CDR3 is CAISELEGASDTQYF. CDR3 coding DNA: TGTGCCATCAGTGAGCTGGAGGGGGCTAGTGATACGCAGTATTTT.

This clone was seen just once. The chain carries TRBV7-9 and TRBJ2-7; TRBD2 matches at 8 bases. The germline CDR1 and CDR2 sequences are SEHNR and FQNEAQ (reference sequence). This CDR3 is built from 16 residues. J gave up 4 bases and V 3 bases, and 11 bases lay outside the gene matches. The CDR3 region is CASSFASGSLTYEQYF. The CDR3 nucleotides read TGTGCCAGCAGCTTCGCCAGCGGGAGCCTCACGTACGAGCAGTACTTC.

This chain connects TRBV11-2 to TRBJ2-7; TRBD2 matches 10 bases. The ends lost 5 bases at V and 0 bases at J; junction bases unmatched: 10. This CDR3 region has 17 residues. Germline V lookup: CDR1 SGHAT, CDR2 FQNNGV. The CDR3 nucleotides read TGTGCCAGCAGCCCACCCGGCCTAGCGGGAGACTCCTACGAGCAGTACTTC. It translates to CASSPPGLAGDSYEQYF.

V and J are TRBV5-1 and TRBJ2-3, with 10 bases lining up with TRBD2. V shed 0 bases, J shed 2 bases, and the junction held 12 bases outside the gene matches. This CDR3 comprises 19 residues. Germline V gives CDR1 SGHRS, CDR2 YFSETQ. The CDR3 loop reads CASSLDGTSELSYTDTQYF. CDR3 sequence (DNA): TGCGCCAGCAGCTTGGATGGGACTAGCGAACTATCCTACACAGATACGCAGTATTTT.

This chain uses TRBV10-3 with TRBJ1-5, with 11 bases aligning to TRBD1. This CDR3 has 13 amino acids. Germline CDR1 and CDR2: ENHRY and SYGVKD. The V gene end was trimmed by 10 bases and the J gene end by 7 bases; junction bases not matched to a gene: 6. Here the CDR3 reads CATGQGARQPQHF. For the CDR3, the DNA is TGTGCCACCGGACAGGGGGCAAGACAGCCCCAGCATTTT.

The gene calls are TRBV27 and TRBJ2-1; D perhaps matches TRBD2 (5 bases). The CDR3 sequence is 15 residues long. In germline, CDR1 is MNHEY, CDR2 SMNVEV (reference sequence). Deletions cut 6 bases from V and 7 bases from J, with 19 bases between. The CDR3 bases are TGTGCCAGCAGACAGAGGGAAACCCTTTGGAATGAGCAGTTCTTC. Amino acid sequence: CASRQRETLWNEQFF.

V is TRBV9 and J is TRBJ1-2; 10 bases are shared with TRBD1. The CDR3 has 16 residues. Unmatched junction bases numbered 9, after V lost 3 bases and J lost 4 bases. CDR1 SGDLS and CDR2 YYNGEE come from the germline V gene. CDR3 protein: CASSAHDRGPSYGYTF. CDR3 nucleotide sequence: TGTGCCAGCAGCGCTCACGACAGGGGGCCAAGCTATGGCTACACCTTC.

The count of this clone is one. The V and J genes are TRBV27 and TRBJ1-2; D may be TRBD1 (5 bases). The V gene lost 5 bases and the J gene lost 8 bases, with 15 bases spanning the gap. CDR1 is MNHEY, CDR2 SMNVEV, per germline (reference sequence). This CDR3 contains 13 residues. In DNA, the CDR3 is TGTGCCAGCAGTCCCCGGGCGGGGGAAGGCTACACCTTC. Its protein product is CASSPRAGEGYTF.

This clone was observed a few times. For the CDR3, the DNA is TGTGCCAGCAGCCCTTGGACAGAACCCTCCTACGAGCAGTACTTC. Its translation is CASSPWTEPSYEQYF. The rearrangement joins TRBV2 to TRBJ2-7; perhaps TRBD1 as D (6 bases). The ends were cut back, 6 bases at V and 0 bases at J, with 15 bases in the middle. The CDR3 contains 15 residues. Looked up from germline, CDR1 is SNHLY and CDR2 is FYNNEI.

This chain connects TRBV27 to TRBJ1-1; 9 positions match TRBD1. The CDR3 sequence is 17 residues long. CDR1 MNHEY and CDR2 SMNVEV come from the germline V gene (reference sequence). V gave up 5 bases and J gave up 3 bases; unmatched junction bases: 13. The CDR3 DNA sequence: TGTGCCAGCAGTCCCTGGGGGACAGGGAAGTTGGACACTGAAGCTTTCTTT. This encodes CASSPWGTGKLDTEAFF.

The chain recombines TRBV5-4 with TRBJ2-4; D perhaps matches TRBD2 (6 bases). V was cut by 4 bases and J by 0 bases, with 20 bases left in between. CDR1 and CDR2 from the germline V gene are SGHNT and YYREEE (reference sequence). The CDR3 is made up of 18 amino acids. DNA of the CDR3: TGTGCCAGCAGCCCCGGGGGAGGATCGCGGGTAGCCAAAAACATTCAGTACTTC. It encodes CASSPGGGSRVAKNIQYF.